These T cell receptor beta chains were read from a single sample in a study of shared clonotypes between healthy human individuals. Using immunoSEQ multiplex PCR, the repertoire was profiled, and TCRdb retains in-frame clones only, with some absent. The sample includes 2.3 million or so clones, approximately 95% of them seen just once. Sequenced: naive CD4+ T cells from PBMCs. The receptors were sampled from a young man in good health. Some clones in this sample may be carry-over from other donors' samples. Both conserved end residues are part of each CDR3. Each record gives: V gene, D gene, J gene, clone size, CDR3 DNA, CDR3 protein. The D gene is left open where the match is weak. Expanded clones are given a class, and other clones once, few, many or no size at all.

V gene: TRBV30; D gene: TRBD2; J gene: TRBJ2-5; clone size: -; CDR3 DNA: TGTGCCTGGAGTAAAGGACTAGCGGGGGAGACCCAGTACTTC; CDR3 protein: CAWSKGLAGETQYF
V gene: TRBV7-6; D gene: -; J gene: TRBJ2-3; clone size: -; CDR3 DNA: TGTGCCAGCAGCTTATACCGGGCAGATACGCAGTATTTT; CDR3 protein: CASSLYRADTQYF
V gene: TRBV19; D gene: TRBD2; J gene: TRBJ2-7; clone size: -; CDR3 DNA: TGTGCCAGTAGTAGAAGGCTAGCGGGAGGGCGCACCTACGAGCAGTACTTC; CDR3 protein: CASSRRLAGGRTYEQYF
V gene: TRBV4-1; D gene: TRBD1; J gene: TRBJ1-2; clone size: -; CDR3 DNA: TGCGCCAGCAGCCAGAAAGAGTGGGACAGTCTCTATGGCTACACCTTC; CDR3 protein: CASSQKEWDSLYGYTF
V gene: TRBV27; D gene: TRBD1; J gene: TRBJ2-5; clone size: once; CDR3 DNA: TGTGCCAGCAGTGCCTACCGGGACAGGGTTGTGGAGACCCAGTACTTC; CDR3 protein: CASSAYRDRVVETQYF
V gene: TRBV5-1; D gene: -; J gene: TRBJ2-5; clone size: -; CDR3 DNA: TGCGCCAGCAGTACGTCCGGGGCAGAGACCCAGTACTTC; CDR3 protein: CASSTSGAETQYF
V gene: TRBV28; D gene: -; J gene: TRBJ2-5; clone size: -; CDR3 DNA: TGTGCCAGCAGTTCGAGGGAAGAGACCCAGTACTTC; CDR3 protein: CASSSREETQYF
V gene: TRBV7-8; D gene: -; J gene: TRBJ2-7; clone size: -; CDR3 DNA: TGTGCCAGCAGCTTCGGAGTAACCAACGTGAACGAGCAGTACTTC; CDR3 protein: CASSFGVTNVNEQYF
V gene: TRBV7-2; D gene: -; J gene: TRBJ1-2; clone size: -; CDR3 DNA: TGTGCCAGCAGCTTAGTGTTCAGGGAAAATGGCTACACCTTC; CDR3 protein: CASSLVFRENGYTF
V gene: TRBV6-6; D gene: TRBD1; J gene: TRBJ2-5; clone size: -; CDR3 DNA: TGTGCCAGCAGTTACTCTGACAGGGGAGAGACCCAGTACTTC; CDR3 protein: CASSYSDRGETQYF
V gene: TRBV20-1; D gene: -; J gene: TRBJ1-1; clone size: -; CDR3 DNA: TGCAGTGCTAGAGGGGACACAGAAGCTTTCTTT; CDR3 protein: CSARGDTEAFF